Below are 10 T cell receptor beta chains sequenced from a single sample in a study of OX40 agonist ivuxolimab in advanced cancers. Only in-frame clones appear in the TCRdb table, and some are missing; sequencing was by immunoSEQ multiplex PCR. Of some 70,000 clones listed, approximately 86% are singletons. Sample: CD4+ or CD8+ T cells sorted from blood, taken in a trial of the OX40 agonist ivuxolimab. The receptor set was obtained from an adult with an advanced solid tumor such as melanoma, head and neck, liver or kidney cancer.

The gene calls are TRBV6-1 and TRBJ2-3, with 11 bases identical to TRBD2. The CDR3 has 15 amino acids. The V and J ends lost 6 bases and 3 bases, in that order; junction bases with no gene match: 5. CDR1 MNHNS and CDR2 SASEGT come from the germline V gene. CDR3 sequence (DNA): TGTGCCAGCAGGGCACTAGCGGGGGTGACAGATACGCAGTATTTT. Translation: CASRALAGVTDTQYF.

V and J are TRBV9 and TRBJ1-2; 7 bases fit TRBD1. V gave up 0 bases and J gave up 0 bases; unmatched junction bases: 5. There are 16 residues in the CDR3. Germline CDR1 is SGDLS and CDR2 is YYNGEE. The CDR3 nucleotides read TGTGCCAGCAGCGTAGTAGGGGACAGAGCTAACTATGGCTACACCTTC. Protein product: CASSVVGDRANYGYTF.

The rearrangement joins TRBV19 to TRBJ2-1; D possibly corresponds to TRBD2 (5 bases). Trimming took off 7 bases at V and 9 bases at J, with 22 bases between the two ends. CDR1 LNHDA and CDR2 SQIVND come from the germline V gene (reference sequence). The CDR3 is 15 amino acids. The chain's CDR3 is CASTGGRTGRGEQFF. The CDR3 DNA sequence: TGTGCCAGTACAGGAGGCAGAACGGGGAGAGGTGAGCAGTTCTTC.

The rearrangement uses TRBV11-3 and TRBJ1-1; unclear D gene. Germline CDR1 SGHNT, CDR2 YENEEA. CDR3 size: 17 residues. With 2 bases removed from V and 0 bases from J, the gap between germline ends came to 16 bases. CDR3 sequence reads: CASSLSRLGQLNTEAFF. The DNA of the CDR3 is TGTGCCAGCAGCTTAAGTCGCCTTGGGCAGCTGAACACTGAAGCTTTCTTT.

This clone has more than one count but fewer than ten. The chain links TRBV28 to TRBJ1-6; D perhaps matches TRBD1 (6 bases). CDR3 length: 14 amino acids. The germline V gene encodes CDR1 MDHEN and CDR2 SYDVKM. V was cut by 8 bases and J by 6 bases, with 14 bases left in between. CDR3 in amino acids: CASHAGVLNSPLHF. CDR3 coding DNA: TGTGCCAGCCATGCAGGGGTTCTTAATTCACCCCTCCACTTT.

The chain uses TRBV5-4 and TRBJ2-7, with TRBD2 as a possible D gene (5 bases). CDR1 and CDR2 from the germline V gene are SGHNT and YYREEE (reference sequence). The CDR3 spans 16 residues. Trimming removed 0 bases at V and 3 bases at J, with 16 bases between. CDR3 sequence: CASSLGGSSSSYEQYF. CDR3 DNA: TGTGCCAGCAGCTTGGGGGGTTCTAGCTCAAGCTACGAGCAGTACTTC.

This chain uses TRBV19 with TRBJ2-5; D gene ambiguous. The CDR3 covers 17 residues. Germline lookup yields CDR1 LNHDA and CDR2 SQIVND (reference sequence). Trimming stripped 5 bases from V and 2 bases from J, with 21 bases between. CDR3 residues: CASSSQFVVAEQETQYF. CDR3 sequence (DNA): TGTGCCAGTAGTTCCCAGTTTGTGGTAGCTGAACAAGAGACCCAGTACTTC.

The genes are TRBV2 and TRBJ2-5; D perhaps matches TRBD2 (6 bases). Trimming shortened V by 7 bases and J by 7 bases, and 19 bases separated the two germline ends. This CDR3 spans 14 amino acids. The germline CDR1 and CDR2 sequences are SNHLY and FYNNEI. The CDR3 protein is CASTLESGVMTQYF. Here the CDR3 DNA reads TGTGCCAGCACCTTAGAATCGGGGGTAATGACCCAGTACTTC. The full variable domain, its missing parts supplied by reference TRBV2 and TRBJ2-5, is EPEVTQTPSHQVTQMGQEVILRCVPISNHLYFYWYRQILGQKVEFLVSFYNNEISEKSEIFDDQFSVERPDGSNFTLKIRSTKLEDSAMYFCASTLESGVMTQYFGPGTRLLVL.

The chain is built from TRBV28 and TRBJ1-6; D not certain. V lost 6 bases to trimming and J lost 8 bases, with 11 bases between them. The germline gives CDR1 MDHEN, CDR2 SYDVKM. The CDR3 runs to 13 residues. The CDR3 nucleotides read TGTGCCAGCAGACCCCTGACCCATTCACCCCTCCACTTT. Translating it yields CASRPLTHSPLHF.

The rearrangement uses TRBV19 and TRBJ1-5; 8 bases align to TRBD1. Germline lookup yields CDR1 LNHDA and CDR2 SQIVND (reference sequence). J gave up 4 bases and V 9 bases, and 5 bases lay outside the gene matches. This CDR3 contains 13 residues. CDR3 sequence reads: CASRDRRNQPQHF. CDR3 bases: TGTGCCAGCAGGGACAGGAGAAATCAGCCCCAGCATTTT.